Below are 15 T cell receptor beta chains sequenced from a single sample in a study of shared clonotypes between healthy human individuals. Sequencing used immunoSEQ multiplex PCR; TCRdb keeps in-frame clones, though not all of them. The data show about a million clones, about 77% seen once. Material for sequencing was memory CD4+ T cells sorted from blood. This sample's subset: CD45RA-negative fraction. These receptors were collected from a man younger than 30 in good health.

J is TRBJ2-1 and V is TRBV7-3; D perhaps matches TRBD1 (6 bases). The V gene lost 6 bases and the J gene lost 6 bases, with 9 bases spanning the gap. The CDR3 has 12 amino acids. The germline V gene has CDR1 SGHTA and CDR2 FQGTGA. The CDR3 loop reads CASRGAGNEQFF. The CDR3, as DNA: TGTGCCAGCAGGGGGGCCGGCAATGAGCAGTTCTTC.

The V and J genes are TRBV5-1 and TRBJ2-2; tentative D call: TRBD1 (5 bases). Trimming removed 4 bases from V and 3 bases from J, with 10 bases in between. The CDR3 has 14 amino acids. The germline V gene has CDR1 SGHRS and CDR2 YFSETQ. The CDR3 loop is CASSMAGYTGELFF. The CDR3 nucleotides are TGCGCCAGCAGCATGGCAGGGTACACCGGGGAGCTGTTTTTT.

CDR3 residues: CAISDGQGGRSTEAFF. As DNA, the CDR3 is TGTGCCATCAGTGATGGACAGGGCGGAAGAAGCACTGAAGCTTTCTTT. The gene calls are TRBV10-3 and TRBJ1-1; 8 bases align to TRBD1. Germline V gene lookup returns CDR1 ENHRY and CDR2 SYGVKD. J lost 4 bases, V lost 3 bases, and 10 bases had no gene match. The CDR3 runs 16 residues.

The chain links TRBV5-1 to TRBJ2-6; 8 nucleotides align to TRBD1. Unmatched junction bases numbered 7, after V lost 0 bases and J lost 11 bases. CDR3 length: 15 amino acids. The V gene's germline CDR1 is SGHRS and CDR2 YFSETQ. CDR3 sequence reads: CASSLGGQGPHVLTF. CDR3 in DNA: TGCGCCAGCAGCTTGGGTGGACAGGGACCGCACGTCCTGACTTTC.

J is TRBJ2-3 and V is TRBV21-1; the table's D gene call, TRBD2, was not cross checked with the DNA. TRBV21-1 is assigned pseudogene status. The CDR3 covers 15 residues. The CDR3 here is CASSKEKWPGDTQYF. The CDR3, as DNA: TGTGCCAGCAGCAAAGAAAAGTGGCCCGGGGATACGCAGTATTTT.

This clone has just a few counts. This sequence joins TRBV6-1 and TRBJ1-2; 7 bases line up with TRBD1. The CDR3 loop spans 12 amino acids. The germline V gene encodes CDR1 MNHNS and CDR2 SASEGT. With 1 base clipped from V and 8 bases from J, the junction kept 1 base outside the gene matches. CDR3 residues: CASSEGQGGYTF. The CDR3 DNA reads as TGTGCCAGCAGTGAAGGACAGGGAGGCTACACCTTC.

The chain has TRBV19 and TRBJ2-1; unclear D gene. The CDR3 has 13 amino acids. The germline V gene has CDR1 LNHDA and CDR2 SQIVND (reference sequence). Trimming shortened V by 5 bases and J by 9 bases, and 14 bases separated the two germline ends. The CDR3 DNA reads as TGTGCCAGTAGTTCCACCCTGGTAGGTGAGCAGTTCTTC. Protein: CASSSTLVGEQFF.

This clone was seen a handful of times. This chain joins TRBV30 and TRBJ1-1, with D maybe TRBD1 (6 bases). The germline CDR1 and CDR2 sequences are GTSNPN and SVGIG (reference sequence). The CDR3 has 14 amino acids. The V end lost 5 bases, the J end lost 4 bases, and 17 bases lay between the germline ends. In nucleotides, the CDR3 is TGTGCCTGGCTACGACAGGACTGGAGCACTGAAGCTTTCTTT. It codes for CAWLRQDWSTEAFF. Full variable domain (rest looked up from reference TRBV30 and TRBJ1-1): SQTIHQWPATLVQPVGSPLSLECTVEGTSNPNLYWYRQAAGRGLQLLFYSVGIGQISSEVPQNLSASRPQDRQFILSSKKLLLSDSGFYLCAWLRQDWSTEAFFGQGTRLTVV.

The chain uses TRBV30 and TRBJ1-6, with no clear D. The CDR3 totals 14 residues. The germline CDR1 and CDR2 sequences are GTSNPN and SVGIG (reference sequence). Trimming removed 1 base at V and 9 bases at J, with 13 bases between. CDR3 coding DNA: TGTGCCTGGAGTGACGGGAAGGGAGGTTCACCCCTCCACTTT. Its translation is CAWSDGKGGSPLHF.

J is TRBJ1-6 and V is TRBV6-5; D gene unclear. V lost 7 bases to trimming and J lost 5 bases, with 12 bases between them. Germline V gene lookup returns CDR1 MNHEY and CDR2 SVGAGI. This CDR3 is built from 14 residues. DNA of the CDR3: TGTGCCAGCAAACCAGGATCGGATAATTCACCCCTCCACTTT. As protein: CASKPGSDNSPLHF.

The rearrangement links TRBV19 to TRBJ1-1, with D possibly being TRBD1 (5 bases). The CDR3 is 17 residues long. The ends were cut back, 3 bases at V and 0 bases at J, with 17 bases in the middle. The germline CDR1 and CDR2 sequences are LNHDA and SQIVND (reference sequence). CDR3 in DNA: TGTGCCAGTAGTATTGGTGTGGGACGAGTCTTGAACACTGAAGCTTTCTTT. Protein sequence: CASSIGVGRVLNTEAFF.

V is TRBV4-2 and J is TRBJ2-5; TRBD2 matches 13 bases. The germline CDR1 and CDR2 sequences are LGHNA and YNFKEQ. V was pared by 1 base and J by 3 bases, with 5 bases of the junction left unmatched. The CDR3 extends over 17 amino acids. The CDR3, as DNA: TGTGCCAGCAGCCAAGGACTAGCGGGGGGCCCCGAAGAGACCCAGTACTTC. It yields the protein CASSQGLAGGPEETQYF.

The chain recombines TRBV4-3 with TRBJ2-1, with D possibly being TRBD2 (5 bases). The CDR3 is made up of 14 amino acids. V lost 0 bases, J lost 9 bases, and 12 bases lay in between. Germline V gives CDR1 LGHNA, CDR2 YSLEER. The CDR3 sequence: CASSQDYGRGEQFF. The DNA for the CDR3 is TGCGCCAGCAGCCAAGATTACGGCCGGGGTGAGCAGTTCTTC.

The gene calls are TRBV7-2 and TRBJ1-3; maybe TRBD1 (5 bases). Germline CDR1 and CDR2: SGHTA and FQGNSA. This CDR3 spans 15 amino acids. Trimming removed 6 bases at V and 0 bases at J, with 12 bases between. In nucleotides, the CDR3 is TGTGCCAGCAGGGACGGGGGAGCCTCTGGAAACACCATATATTTT. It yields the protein CASRDGGASGNTIYF.

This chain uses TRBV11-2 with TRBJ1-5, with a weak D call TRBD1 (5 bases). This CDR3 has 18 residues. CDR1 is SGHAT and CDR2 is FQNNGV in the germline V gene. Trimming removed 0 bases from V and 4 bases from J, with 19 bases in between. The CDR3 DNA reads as TGTGCCAGCAGCTTAGATTCCTCGGGGGGGGTAGGGAATCAGCCCCAGCATTTT. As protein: CASSLDSSGGVGNQPQHF. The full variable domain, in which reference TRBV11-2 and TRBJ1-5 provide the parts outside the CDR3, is EAGVAQSPRYKIIEKRQSVAFWCNPISGHATLYWYQQILGQGPKLLIQFQNNGVVDDSQLPKDRFSAERLKGVDSTLKIQPAKLEDSAVYLCASSLDSSGGVGNQPQHFGDGTRLSIL.